This passage covers 18 T cell receptor beta chains from one sample sequenced in a study of vaccination effects on CD4 cells after COVID-19. These TCRs' antigens remain unknown. Viral peptide pools were used in the ViraFEST assay to expand antigen-specific CD4+ T cells, and sequencing came afterward. Following culture for approximately ten days, CD4+ T cells were isolated. The vaccine given was either BNT162b2 or mRNA-1273, in two doses. Assay: immunoSEQ multiplex PCR; the TCRdb copy retains only in-frame clones and omits some. The table shows roughly 71,000 clones, with approximately 81% occurring only once. Source: CD4+ T cells from PBMCs cultured with HCoV-229E spike peptides, taken after COVID-19 vaccination. The receptors come from a human donor who received a COVID-19 vaccine.

This clone showed up just a few times. This chain joins TRBV5-1 and TRBJ2-2, with D unresolved. CDR1 and CDR2 (germline): SGHRS, YFSETQ. This CDR3 spans 14 amino acids. V was shortened by 0 bases and J by 4 bases, with 7 bases between the two germline ends. The CDR3 DNA sequence: TGCGCCAGCAGCTTGGCGACCCTCACCGGGGAGCTGTTTTTT. It translates to CASSLATLTGELFF.

V is TRBV6-5 and J is TRBJ1-3, with 9 bases aligning to TRBD1. V gave up 5 bases and J gave up 0 bases; unmatched junction bases: 2. This CDR3 spans 15 amino acids. Germline CDR1 is MNHEY and CDR2 is SVGAGI. This chain's CDR3 is CASSRDRASGNTIYF. CDR3 in DNA: TGTGCCAGCAGTCGGGACAGGGCCTCTGGAAACACCATATATTTT.

This clone was observed a handful of times. The chain couples TRBV4-2 to TRBJ1-5; D not resolved. This CDR3 contains 14 residues. Germline lookup yields CDR1 LGHNA and CDR2 YNFKEQ. The ends were cut back, 4 bases at V and 1 base at J, with 8 bases in the middle. The CDR3 sequence is CASSPPESNQPQHF. The DNA for the CDR3 is TGTGCCAGCAGCCCCCCTGAGAGCAATCAGCCCCAGCATTTT.

This clone was observed once. This rearrangement joins TRBV6-5 to TRBJ1-3; unclear D gene. The V gene's germline CDR1 is MNHEY and CDR2 SVGAGI. Trimming stripped 8 bases from V and 0 bases from J, with 8 bases between. The CDR3 contains 13 residues. CDR3 loop: CASAEYSGNTIYF. In DNA, the CDR3 is TGTGCCAGCGCGGAGTACTCTGGAAACACCATATATTTT.

This chain joins TRBV10-3 and TRBJ2-3, with D perhaps assigned TRBD1 or TRBD2 (5 bases each). The CDR3 sequence is 14 residues long. Trimming left V 3 bases short and J 1 base short, with 8 bases between. Germline assignment: CDR1 ENHRY and CDR2 SYGVKD. The CDR3 is CAISDRGGTDTQYF. CDR3 coding DNA: TGTGCCATCAGTGATCGAGGGGGCACAGATACGCAGTATTTT.

The CDR3 is CASSRDTDIREQYV. The CDR3 nucleotides read TGTGCCAGCAGCCGGGACACCGATATTCGGGAGCAGTACGTC. This sequence joins TRBV6-5 and TRBJ2-7, with D perhaps matching TRBD1 (6 bases). Trimming stripped 6 bases from V and 7 bases from J, with 19 bases between. The CDR3 is made up of 14 amino acids. The germline V gene encodes CDR1 MNHEY and CDR2 SVGAGI.

This chain connects TRBV7-2 to TRBJ1-2; no clear D gene. Germline V gives CDR1 SGHTA, CDR2 FQGNSA. Trimming pared 1 base from V and 0 bases from J, leaving 12 bases between. The CDR3 has 16 residues. CDR3 residues: CASSLVSGEPNYGYTF. The CDR3 coding sequence is TGTGCCAGCAGCTTAGTTTCCGGCGAACCTAACTATGGCTACACCTTC.

CDR3 sequence reads: CASSVGGGASPEAFF. Here the CDR3 DNA reads TGTGCCAGCAGCGTAGGCGGGGGGGCGTCCCCTGAAGCTTTCTTT. The chain uses TRBV9 and TRBJ1-1, with D perhaps TRBD1 (6 bases). Germline CDR1 SGDLS, CDR2 YYNGEE. V lost 0 bases, J lost 6 bases, and 15 bases lay in between. This CDR3 has 15 amino acids.

The chain uses TRBV5-5 and TRBJ1-3, with D maybe TRBD1 (5 bases). CDR3 length: 15 amino acids. V lost 0 bases and J lost 4, with 11 bases in between. Looked up from germline, CDR1 is SGHKS and CDR2 is YYEKEE (reference sequence). This CDR3 is CASSLDPGRGNTIYF. Here the CDR3 DNA reads TGTGCCAGCAGCTTGGACCCGGGGCGAGGAAACACCATATATTTT.

V gene TRBV6-4 combines with J gene TRBJ1-6; tentative D call: TRBD1 (6 bases). Deletions cut 3 bases from V and 7 bases from J, with 10 bases between. This CDR3 is 14 amino acids long. Germline values: CDR1 MRHNA, CDR2 SNTAGT. CDR3 bases: TGTGCCAGCAGTGAGAACACAGGGAATTCACCCCTCCACTTT. Its translation: CASSENTGNSPLHF.

The V and J genes are TRBV5-1 and TRBJ1-5; a possible D gene is TRBD1 (6 bases). Germline CDR1 reads SGHRS; CDR2 reads YFSETQ. The CDR3 covers 11 residues. V gave up 7 bases and J gave up 13 bases, with 15 bases separating them. CDR3 bases: TGCGCCAGCCCCGAGGGGGACTCGCAGCATTTT. Translating gives CASPEGDSQHF.

The J gene is TRBJ2-6, the V gene TRBV7-8, with D possibly matching TRBD2 (5 bases). V shed 6 bases and J shed 0 bases, with 27 bases lying between them. Per germline, CDR1 SGHVS and CDR2 FQNEAQ. The CDR3 consists of 21 residues. In DNA, the CDR3 is TGTGCCAGCAGGGGGTCGGGGATCAGGATCAGTTCCTTCTCTGGGGCCAACGTCCTGACTTTC. This sequence encodes CASRGSGIRISSFSGANVLTF. The whole variable domain, remainder taken from reference TRBV7-8 and TRBJ2-6, is GAGVSQSPRYKVAKRGQDVALRCDPISGHVSLFWYQQALGQGPEFLTYFQNEAQLDKSGLPSDRFFAERPEGSVSTLKIQRTQQEDSAVYLCASRGSGIRISSFSGANVLTFGAGSRLTVL.

The J gene is TRBJ2-2, the V gene TRBV6-5, with D perhaps matching TRBD1 (6 bases). The germline V gene has CDR1 MNHEY and CDR2 SVGAGI. CDR3 length equals 15 residues. Trimming pared 8 bases from V and 3 bases from J, leaving 16 bases between. The CDR3 spells CASGTLYRDTGELFF. CDR3 coding DNA: TGTGCCAGCGGCACACTCTACAGGGACACCGGGGAGCTGTTTTTT.

The CDR3 sequence is CASREGSNSPLHF. For the CDR3, the DNA is TGCGCCAGCAGGGAGGGGAGTAATTCACCCCTCCACTTT. J is TRBJ1-6 and V is TRBV10-2; TRBD1 is a possible D gene (5 bases). Germline loops: CDR1 WSHSY, CDR2 SAAADI. Trimming removed 6 bases from V and 6 bases from J, with 9 bases in between. The CDR3 is made up of 13 amino acids.

This clone was detected once. J is TRBJ2-1 and V is TRBV9; TRBD2 aligns across 9 bases. J lost 4 bases, V lost 7 bases, and 3 bases had no gene match. The CDR3 has 13 amino acids. In germline, CDR1 is SGDLS, CDR2 YYNGEE. CDR3 nucleotide sequence: TGTGCCAGCCAGCGGGGGGAGTACAATGAGCAGTTCTTC. Amino acid sequence: CASQRGEYNEQFF.

The V and J genes are TRBV5-1 and TRBJ1-2; D is perhaps TRBD1 (5 bases). The CDR3 is made up of 13 amino acids. The V gene's germline CDR1 is SGHRS and CDR2 YFSETQ. The V end lost 3 bases, the J end lost 0 bases, and 6 bases lay between the germline ends. The CDR3 loop is CASSSGTNYGYTF. CDR3 nucleotide sequence: TGCGCCAGCAGCTCAGGGACTAACTATGGCTACACCTTC.

The DNA for the CDR3 is TGTGCCAGCAGCCACCTGGGGCAGGGGAGATCGGGGTATAACACCGGGGAGCTGTTTTTT. Encoded protein: CASSHLGQGRSGYNTGELFF. The rearrangement uses TRBV14 and TRBJ2-2, with D perhaps matching TRBD1 (6 bases). The CDR3 has 20 residues. Between the trimmed V and J ends, which lost 3 bases and 2 bases, there was a span of 25 bases. The germline gives CDR1 SGHDN, CDR2 FVKESK.

The V and J genes are TRBV5-5 and TRBJ2-3; D not certain. Germline lookup yields CDR1 SGHKS and CDR2 YYEKEE (reference sequence). The CDR3 extends over 13 amino acids. Trimming removed 4 bases at V and 3 bases at J, with 9 bases between. The CDR3 loop reads CASSPEVTDTQYF. For the CDR3, the DNA is TGTGCCAGCAGCCCCGAAGTTACAGATACGCAGTATTTT.